A single sample gave rise to the 27 T cell receptor beta chains below, sequenced in a study of T cell clonotyping in hematopoietic cell transplantation. Profiling relied on immunoSEQ multiplex PCR, and the TCRdb table lists in-frame clones only, not all of them. The data hold several thousand clones, with about 86% observed a single time. The material was peripheral blood mononuclear cells, obtained 180 days after allogeneic stem cell transplant. The receptor set was obtained from a female patient in her forties or fifties who had an allogeneic stem cell transplant from an unrelated donor, so the T cells may come from the graft donor. Some clones in this sample may be carry-over from other donors' samples.

This chain uses TRBV7-3 with TRBJ2-7; no clear D gene. This CDR3 is built from 17 residues. V lost 4 bases to trimming and J lost 0 bases, with 19 bases between them. CDR1 SGHTA and CDR2 FQGTGA come from the germline V gene. The CDR3 sequence: CASSSPSLGATSYEQYF. Here the CDR3 DNA reads TGTGCCAGCAGCTCCCCCTCCCTCGGCGCAACCTCCTACGAGCAGTACTTC.

This chain joins TRBV14 and TRBJ2-2; TRBD2 agrees at 8 bases. V trimming: 0 bases; J trimming: 7 bases; junction bases outside the gene matches: 7. Germline V CDR1 and CDR2: SGHDN, FVKESK. There are 16 residues in the CDR3. The CDR3 region has the DNA TGTGCCAGCAGCCAAGAATTCGACGGGGGGGACGGGGAGCTGTTTTTT. Its translation: CASSQEFDGGDGELFF.

CDR3 region: CASSLGEQGEAFF. The CDR3 DNA follows: TGCGCCAGCAGCTTGGGGGAGCAGGGGGAAGCTTTCTTT. This sequence joins TRBV5-1 and TRBJ1-1; D may be TRBD1 (6 bases). V was shortened by 0 bases and J by 8 bases, with 11 bases between the two germline ends. The CDR3 length is 13 residues. CDR1 SGHRS and CDR2 YFSETQ come from the germline V gene.

The gene calls are TRBV5-1 and TRBJ1-4; D ambiguous. CDR3 size: 17 residues. V lost 0 bases to trimming and J lost 5 bases, with 17 bases between them. Germline lookup yields CDR1 SGHRS and CDR2 YFSETQ. DNA of the CDR3: TGCGCCAGCAGCTTGGATTTTGAGGGAGGCCGAAATGAAAAACTGTTTTTT. This sequence encodes CASSLDFEGGRNEKLFF.

This chain connects TRBV19 to TRBJ2-3, with 9 positions matching TRBD2. Germline V lookup: CDR1 LNHDA, CDR2 SQIVND (reference sequence). The CDR3 spans 19 residues. The trim removed 0 bases at V and 2 bases at J, leaving 12 bases unmatched. In DNA, the CDR3 is TGTGCCAGTAGTATAGAGTTAGCGGGGGATCCCCTTCCCACAGATACGCAGTATTTT. Protein sequence: CASSIELAGDPLPTDTQYF.

As DNA, the CDR3 is TGTGCCAGTAGTCAGCAGGGACAGGGGACTGGAAACACCATATATTTT. It yields the protein CASSQQGQGTGNTIYF. This chain connects TRBV19 to TRBJ1-3; TRBD1 matches 10 bases. This CDR3 has 16 amino acids. Germline CDR1 and CDR2: LNHDA and SQIVND (reference sequence). Trimming at V came to 5 bases and at J to 2 bases, leaving 6 bases not matched to a gene.

The chain recombines TRBV10-3 with TRBJ1-2, with a possible D match to TRBD1 (6 bases). The CDR3 has 17 amino acids. V was clipped by 0 bases and J by 4 bases, with 18 bases between them. CDR1 and CDR2 from the germline V gene are ENHRY and SYGVKD. The CDR3 DNA reads as TGTGCCATCAGTGAGTCGGGGGGCGACAGGAGGGTCTATGGCTACACCTTC. It yields the protein CAISESGGDRRVYGYTF.

The chain is built from TRBV5-4 and TRBJ1-4; no clear D. This CDR3 is built from 12 residues. Trimming cost V 4 bases and J 6 bases, with 7 bases left between them. The germline V gene has CDR1 SGHNT and CDR2 YYREEE (reference sequence). The CDR3 sequence is CASSGTDEKLFF. CDR3 sequence (DNA): TGTGCCAGCAGCGGCACGGATGAAAAACTGTTTTTT.

The table lists this clone with a few counts. The rearrangement joins TRBV30 to TRBJ1-3; 11 bases agree with TRBD1. The junction had 7 bases not matched to a gene; V was cut back by 4 bases and J by 14 bases. CDR3 length equals 12 residues. CDR1 and CDR2 from the germline V gene are GTSNPN and SVGIG (reference sequence). The CDR3 coding sequence is TGTGCCTGGACCTTGGACAGGGGGCATGTATATTTT. The encoded protein is CAWTLDRGHVYF.

Here the CDR3 reads CASSLTRPSVQETQYF. The CDR3 DNA reads TGCGCCAGCAGCTTAACCCGCCCGTCAGTACAGGAGACCCAGTACTTC. This rearrangement joins TRBV5-1 to TRBJ2-5; no clear D. The CDR3 is made up of 16 amino acids. Deletions cut 2 bases from V and 5 bases from J, with 19 bases between. The V gene's germline CDR1 is SGHRS and CDR2 YFSETQ.

V is TRBV7-9 and J is TRBJ1-1; D is ambiguous. The CDR3 loop spans 15 amino acids. Germline V gene data show CDR1 as SEHNR and CDR2 as FQNEAQ (reference sequence). Trimming cost V 1 base and J 1 base, with 10 bases left between them. The CDR3 nucleotides read TGTGCCAGCAGCTTAGGGTTAGGACCGAACACTGAAGCTTTCTTT. Amino acid sequence: CASSLGLGPNTEAFF. The full variable domain, with the rest looked up from reference TRBV7-9 and TRBJ1-1, is DTGVSQNPRHKITKRGQNVTFRCDPISEHNRLYWYRQTLGQGPEFLTYFQNEAQLEKSRLLSDRFSAERPKGSFSTLEIQRTEQGDSAMYLCASSLGLGPNTEAFFGQGTRLTVV.

This chain's CDR3 is CASSYSRQGRNQPQHF. As DNA, the CDR3 is TGTGCCAGCAGTTACTCAAGGCAGGGACGGAATCAGCCCCAGCATTTT. The rearrangement links TRBV6-5 to TRBJ1-5; D may be TRBD1 (5 bases). Germline V CDR1 and CDR2: MNHEY, SVGAGI. This CDR3 contains 16 residues. V lost 0 bases, J lost 4 bases, and 13 bases lay in between.

This clone was seen a few times. The chain recombines TRBV27 with TRBJ2-3; no firm D call. The CDR3 consists of 8 residues. Trimming cost V 8 bases and J 14 bases, with 8 bases left between them. The germline V gene encodes CDR1 MNHEY and CDR2 SMNVEV (reference sequence). The CDR3 DNA reads TGTGCCAGCGGCCGTAGGTATTTT. Amino acid sequence: CASGRRYF.

This clone came up once. At one of its ends the junction is not consistent with the germline gene, which may arise from a read error. The CDR3 DNA reads TGTGCCAGCAGCCCACAAAGAGCGGTTTTT. Residues: CASSPQRAVF. The rearrangement links TRBV14 to TRBJ1-4; D unresolved. CDR3 length: 10 amino acids. The germline V gene encodes CDR1 SGHDN and CDR2 FVKESK.

This clone was counted a few times. J is TRBJ1-2 and V is TRBV5-4; 12 positions match TRBD1. CDR3 length: 15 amino acids. With V trimmed by 4 bases and J by 5 bases, 6 bases remained unmatched. Per the germline V gene, CDR1 is SGHNT and CDR2 is YYREEE (reference sequence). The CDR3 DNA reads TGTGCCAGCAGCCTGGGACAGGGGGCAGGGTATGGCTACACCTTC. Its translation is CASSLGQGAGYGYTF.

This chain links TRBV7-9 with TRBJ2-7; D is unclear. CDR3 length equals 16 residues. Trimming took 1 base from V and 5 from J, leaving 18 bases between them. CDR1 is SEHNR, CDR2 FQNEAQ, per germline (reference sequence). CDR3 bases: TGTGCCAGCAGCTTAGAAGCCATTTGGGGATGGGACGAGCAGTACTTC. Its translation: CASSLEAIWGWDEQYF.

The V call is TRBV28, the J call TRBJ2-3; 8 nucleotides align to TRBD1. The CDR3 covers 15 residues. The ends lost 7 bases at V and 4 bases at J; junction bases unmatched: 10. Germline CDR1 reads MDHEN; CDR2 reads SYDVKM. Here the CDR3 reads CASTLRTGMSDTQYF. DNA for the CDR3: TGTGCCAGCACCCTAAGGACAGGGATGTCAGATACGCAGTATTTT.

This chain uses TRBV7-3 with TRBJ2-5; 10 bases match TRBD2. The ends lost 7 bases at V and 5 bases at J; junction bases unmatched: 7. CDR1 and CDR2 (germline): SGHTA, FQGTGA. This CDR3 contains 14 residues. The chain's CDR3 is CASIELAGRETQYF. The CDR3 region has the DNA TGTGCCAGCATCGAACTAGCGGGGAGGGAGACCCAGTACTTC.

V gene TRBV25-1 combines with J gene TRBJ1-3; D unresolved. Germline CDR1 and CDR2: MGHDK and SYGVNS. The CDR3 loop spans 18 amino acids. Trimming took 1 base from V and 3 from J, leaving 19 bases between them. The CDR3 DNA sequence: TGTGCCAGCAGTGAATCAACGCACGGGAGGGCAATTGGAAACACCATATATTTT. Translated, it gives CASSESTHGRAIGNTIYF. The whole variable domain, filled in from reference TRBV25-1 and TRBJ1-3, reads EADIYQTPRYLVIGTGKKITLECSQTMGHDKMYWYQQDPGMELHLIHYSYGVNSTEKGDLSSESTVSRIRTEHFPLTLESARPSHTSQYLCASSESTHGRAIGNTIYFGEGSWLTVV.

V is TRBV7-9 and J is TRBJ2-7; D is perhaps TRBD2 (6 bases). Germline-derived CDR1 and CDR2 are SEHNR and FQNEAQ (reference sequence). Trimming removed 2 bases at V and 5 bases at J, with 16 bases between. The CDR3 is made up of 15 amino acids. The CDR3 DNA is TGTGCCAGCAGCTTACTGGTAGCGGAGGGAGACGAGCAGTACTTC. Translated: CASSLLVAEGDEQYF.

In this sample, this clone turned up once. The rearrangement joins TRBV6-1 to TRBJ2-2; D could derive from TRBD1 or TRBD2 (5 bases each). The V gene lost 11 bases and the J gene lost 6 bases, with 19 bases spanning the gap. Germline lookup yields CDR1 MNHNS and CDR2 SASEGT. This CDR3 has 14 residues. CDR3 DNA: TGTGCCTTGAGGGGCAGCCCAGGTTCCGGGGAGCTGTTTTTT. Translation: CALRGSPGSGELFF.

This sequence joins TRBV5-5 and TRBJ2-7; TRBD1 might be the D (5 bases). Germline CDR1 and CDR2: SGHKS and YYEKEE (reference sequence). V was clipped by 1 base and J by 8 bases, with 13 bases between them. The CDR3 consists of 13 residues. This chain's CDR3 is CASSLPGKEQQYF. The DNA of the CDR3 is TGTGCCAGCAGCTTGCCAGGGAAAGAGCAGCAGTACTTC.

This chain connects TRBV4-1 to TRBJ2-7; perhaps TRBD1 as D (5 bases). CDR1 and CDR2 (germline): MGHRA, YSYEKL. Trimming left V 2 bases short and J 0 bases short, with 20 bases between. The CDR3 runs to 18 residues. The CDR3 DNA is TGCGCCAGCAGCCAATCCCATTCAGGGTCAAGCTACTCCTACGAGCAGTACTTC. Translation gives CASSQSHSGSSYSYEQYF.

In this sample, this clone turned up a few times. The J gene is TRBJ1-6, the V gene TRBV2; no clear D gene. This CDR3 is 13 amino acids long. Germline values: CDR1 SNHLY, CDR2 FYNNEI. Trimming left V 5 bases short and J 11 bases short, with 13 bases between. As DNA, the CDR3 is TGTGCCAGCAGTTACAACCCGCAGGCACCCCTCCACTTT. The encoded protein is CASSYNPQAPLHF.

The V gene is TRBV11-2, the J gene TRBJ1-2; D remains ambiguous. V lost 2 bases and J lost 4, with 14 bases in between. CDR1 SGHAT and CDR2 FQNNGV come from the germline V gene. This CDR3 region has 15 residues. CDR3 in amino acids: CASSLTPGESYGYTF. The DNA of the CDR3 is TGTGCCAGCAGCTTAACCCCCGGGGAATCCTATGGCTACACCTTC.

The chain recombines TRBV2 with TRBJ1-1, with TRBD1 as a possible D gene (6 bases). This CDR3 contains 15 residues. V was cut by 8 bases and J by 1 base, with 17 bases left in between. The V gene's germline CDR1 is SNHLY and CDR2 FYNNEI. The CDR3 region is CASGGSGAPNTEAFF. For the CDR3, the DNA is TGTGCCAGCGGGGGGTCGGGGGCGCCGAACACTGAAGCTTTCTTT.

The chain carries TRBV5-1 and TRBJ2-3, with D perhaps being TRBD1 or TRBD2 (5 bases each). V was cut by 3 bases and J by 5 bases, with 16 bases left in between. Germline loops: CDR1 SGHRS, CDR2 YFSETQ. The CDR3 is made up of 15 amino acids. The CDR3 coding sequence is TGCGCCAGCAGCTACGGGGCGGCCGGTAAAGATACGCAGTATTTT. Amino acid sequence: CASSYGAAGKDTQYF.